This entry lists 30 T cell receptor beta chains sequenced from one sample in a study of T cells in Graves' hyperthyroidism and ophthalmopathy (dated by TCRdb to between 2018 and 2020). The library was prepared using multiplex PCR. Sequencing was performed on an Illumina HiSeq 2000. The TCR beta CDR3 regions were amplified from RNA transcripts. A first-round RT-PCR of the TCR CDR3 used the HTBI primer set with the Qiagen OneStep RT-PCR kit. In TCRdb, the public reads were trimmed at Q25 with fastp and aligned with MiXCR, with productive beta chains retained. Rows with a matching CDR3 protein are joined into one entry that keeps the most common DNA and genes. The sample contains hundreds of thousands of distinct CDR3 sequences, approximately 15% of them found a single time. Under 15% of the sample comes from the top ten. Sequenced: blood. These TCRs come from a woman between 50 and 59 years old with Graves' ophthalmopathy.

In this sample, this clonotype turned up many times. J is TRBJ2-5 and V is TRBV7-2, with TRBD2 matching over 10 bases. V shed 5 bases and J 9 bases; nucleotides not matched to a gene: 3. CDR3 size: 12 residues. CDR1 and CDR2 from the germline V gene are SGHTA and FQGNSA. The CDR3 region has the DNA TGTGCCAGCAGCCGAGCGGGGGGGCCCCAGTACTTC. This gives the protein CASSRAGGPQYF.

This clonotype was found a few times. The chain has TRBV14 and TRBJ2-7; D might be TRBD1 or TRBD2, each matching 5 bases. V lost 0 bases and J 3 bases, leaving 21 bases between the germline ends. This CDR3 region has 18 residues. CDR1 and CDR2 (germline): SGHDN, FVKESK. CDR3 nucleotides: TGTGCCAGCAGCCAAGATCATTTTCCCGGGACCTCGGGCTACGAGCAGTACTTC. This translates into CASSQDHFPGTSGYEQYF.

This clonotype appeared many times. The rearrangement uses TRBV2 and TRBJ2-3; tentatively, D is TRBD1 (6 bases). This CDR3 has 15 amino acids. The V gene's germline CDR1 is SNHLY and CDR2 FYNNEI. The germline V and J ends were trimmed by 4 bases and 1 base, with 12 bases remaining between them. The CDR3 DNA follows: TGTGCCAGCAGTGGGAATTCAGGGGGCACAGATACGCAGTATTTT. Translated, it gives CASSGNSGGTDTQYF. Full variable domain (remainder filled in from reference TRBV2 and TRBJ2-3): EPEVTQTPSHQVTQMGQEVILRCVPISNHLYFYWYRQILGQKVEFLVSFYNNEISEKSEIFDDQFSVERPDGSNFTLKIRSTKLEDSAMYFCASSGNSGGTDTQYFGPGTRLTVL.

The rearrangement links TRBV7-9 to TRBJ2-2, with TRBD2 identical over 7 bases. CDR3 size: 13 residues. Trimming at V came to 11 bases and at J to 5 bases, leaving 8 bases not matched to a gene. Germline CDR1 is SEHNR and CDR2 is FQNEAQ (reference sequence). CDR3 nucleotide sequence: TGTGCCCCAATGTGGCGGGAGACCGGGGAGCTGTTTTTT. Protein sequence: CAPMWRETGELFF.

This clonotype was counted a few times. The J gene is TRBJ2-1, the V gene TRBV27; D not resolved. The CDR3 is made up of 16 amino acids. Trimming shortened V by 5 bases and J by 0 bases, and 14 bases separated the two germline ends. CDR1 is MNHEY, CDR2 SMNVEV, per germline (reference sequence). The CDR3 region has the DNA TGTGCCAGCAGTCTAACCCGGACCCCCTCCTACAATGAGCAGTTCTTC. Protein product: CASSLTRTPSYNEQFF.

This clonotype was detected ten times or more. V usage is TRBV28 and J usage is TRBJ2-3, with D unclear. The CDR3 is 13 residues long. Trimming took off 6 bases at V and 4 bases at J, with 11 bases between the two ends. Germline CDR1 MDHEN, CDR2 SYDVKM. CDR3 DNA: TGTGCCAGCAGGGCCATGAACGCAGATACGCAGTATTTT. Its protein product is CASRAMNADTQYF.

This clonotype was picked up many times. The CDR3 protein is CASSSPREYEQYF. CDR3 coding DNA: TGTGCCAGCAGCTCCCCGAGGGAGTACGAGCAGTACTTC. V usage is TRBV13 and J usage is TRBJ2-7, with D perhaps TRBD2 (5 bases). V shed 4 bases and J shed 4 bases, with 11 bases lying between them. The CDR3 covers 13 residues. Per germline, CDR1 PRHDT and CDR2 FYEKMQ (reference sequence).

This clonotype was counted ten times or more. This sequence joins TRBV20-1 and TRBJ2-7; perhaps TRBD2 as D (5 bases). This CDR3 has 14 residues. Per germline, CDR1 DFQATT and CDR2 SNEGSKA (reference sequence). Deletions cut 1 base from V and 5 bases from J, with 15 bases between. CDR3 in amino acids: CSARGGDLVHEQYF. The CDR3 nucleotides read TGCAGTGCTAGAGGGGGAGATCTGGTCCACGAGCAGTACTTC.

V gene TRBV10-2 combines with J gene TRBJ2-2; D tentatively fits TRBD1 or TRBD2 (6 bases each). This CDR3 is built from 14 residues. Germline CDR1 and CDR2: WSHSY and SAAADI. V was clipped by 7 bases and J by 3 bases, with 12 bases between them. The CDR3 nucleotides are TGCGCCAGCAAGGGGGGAGTAGACACCGGGGAGCTGTTTTTT. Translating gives CASKGGVDTGELFF.

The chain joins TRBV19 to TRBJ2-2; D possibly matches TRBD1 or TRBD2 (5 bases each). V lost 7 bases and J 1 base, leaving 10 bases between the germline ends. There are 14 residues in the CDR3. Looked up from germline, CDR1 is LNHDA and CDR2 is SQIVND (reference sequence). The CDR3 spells CASMGRWNTGELFF. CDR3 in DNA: TGTGCCAGTATGGGACGATGGAACACCGGGGAGCTGTTTTTT.

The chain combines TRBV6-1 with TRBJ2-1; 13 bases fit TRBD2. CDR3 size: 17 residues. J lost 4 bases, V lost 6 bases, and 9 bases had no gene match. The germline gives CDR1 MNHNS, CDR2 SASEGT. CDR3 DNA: TGTGCCAGCAGCCGACTAGCGGGAGGCCCCCGTTACAATGAGCAGTTCTTC. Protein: CASSRLAGGPRYNEQFF.

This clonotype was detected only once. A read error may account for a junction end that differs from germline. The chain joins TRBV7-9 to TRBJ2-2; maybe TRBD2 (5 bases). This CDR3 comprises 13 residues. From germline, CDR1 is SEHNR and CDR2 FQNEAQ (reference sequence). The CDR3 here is CASSLIGTGEPFF. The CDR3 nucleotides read TGTGCCAGCAGCTTAATCGGCACCGGGGAGCCGTTTTTT.

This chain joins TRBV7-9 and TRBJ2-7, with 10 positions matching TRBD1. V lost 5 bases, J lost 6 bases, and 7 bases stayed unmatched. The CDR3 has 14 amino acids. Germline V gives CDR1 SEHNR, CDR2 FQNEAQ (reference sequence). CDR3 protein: CASSPGTGACEQYF. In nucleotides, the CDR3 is TGTGCCAGCAGCCCAGGGACAGGGGCCTGCGAGCAGTACTTC.

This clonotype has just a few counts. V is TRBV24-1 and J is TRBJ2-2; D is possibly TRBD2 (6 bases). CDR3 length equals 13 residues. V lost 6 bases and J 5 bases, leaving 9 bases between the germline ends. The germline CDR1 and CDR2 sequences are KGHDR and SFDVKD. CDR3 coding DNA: TGTGCCACCAGTAGTGCGGGGACCGGGGAGCTGTTTTTT. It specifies CATSSAGTGELFF.

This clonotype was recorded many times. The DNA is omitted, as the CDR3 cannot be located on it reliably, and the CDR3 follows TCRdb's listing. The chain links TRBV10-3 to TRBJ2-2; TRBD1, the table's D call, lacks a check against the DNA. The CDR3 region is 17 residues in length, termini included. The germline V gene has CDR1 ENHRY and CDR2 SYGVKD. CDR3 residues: CAISNRDRDFGAGELFF.

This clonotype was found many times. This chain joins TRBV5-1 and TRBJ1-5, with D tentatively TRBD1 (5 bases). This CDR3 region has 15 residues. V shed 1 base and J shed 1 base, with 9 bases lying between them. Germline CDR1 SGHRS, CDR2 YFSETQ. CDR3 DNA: TGCGCCAGCAGCTTGCCAGGGAGGAGCAATCAGCCCCAGCATTTT. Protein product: CASSLPGRSNQPQHF.

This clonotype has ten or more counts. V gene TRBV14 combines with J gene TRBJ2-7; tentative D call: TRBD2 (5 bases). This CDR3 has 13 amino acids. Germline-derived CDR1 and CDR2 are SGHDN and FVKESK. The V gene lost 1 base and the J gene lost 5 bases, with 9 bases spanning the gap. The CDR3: CASSQGGFDEQYF. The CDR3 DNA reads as TGTGCCAGCAGCCAAGGAGGGTTCGACGAGCAGTACTTC.

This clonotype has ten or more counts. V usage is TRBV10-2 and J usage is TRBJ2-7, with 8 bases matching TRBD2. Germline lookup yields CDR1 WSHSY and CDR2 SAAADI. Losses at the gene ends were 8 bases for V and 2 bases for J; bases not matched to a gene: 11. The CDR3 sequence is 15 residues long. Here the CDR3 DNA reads TGCGCCAGCGGACTAAGCGGGAGTACCACCTACGAGCAGTACTTC. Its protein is CASGLSGSTTYEQYF.

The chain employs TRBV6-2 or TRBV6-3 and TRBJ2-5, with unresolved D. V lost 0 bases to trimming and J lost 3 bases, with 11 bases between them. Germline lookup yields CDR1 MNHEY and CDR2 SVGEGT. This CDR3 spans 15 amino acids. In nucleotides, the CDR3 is TGTGCCAGCAGTTACTCGTACGAAGATGAAGAGACCCAGTACTTC. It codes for CASSYSYEDEETQYF.

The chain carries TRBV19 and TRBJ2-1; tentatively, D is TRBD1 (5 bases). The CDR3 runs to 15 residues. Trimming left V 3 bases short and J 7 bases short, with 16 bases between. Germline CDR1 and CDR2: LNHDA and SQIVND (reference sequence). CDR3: CASSIFGGRANEQFF. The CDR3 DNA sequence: TGTGCCAGTAGTATCTTCGGTGGCAGGGCGAATGAGCAGTTCTTC.

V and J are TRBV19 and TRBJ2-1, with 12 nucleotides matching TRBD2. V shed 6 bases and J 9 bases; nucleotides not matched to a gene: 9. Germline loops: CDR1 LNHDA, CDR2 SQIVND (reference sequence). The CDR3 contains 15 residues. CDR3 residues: CASRSSGRAEGEQFF. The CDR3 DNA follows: TGTGCCAGTAGGTCTAGCGGGAGGGCCGAGGGTGAGCAGTTCTTC.

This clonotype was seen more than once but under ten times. CDR3 loop: CASSPRGGSNEQFF. The CDR3 nucleotides are TGCGCCAGCAGCCCCAGGGGGGGTAGCAATGAGCAGTTCTTC. The rearrangement joins TRBV5-1 to TRBJ2-1; TRBD1 or TRBD2 may be the D gene (7 bases each). The germline V gene has CDR1 SGHRS and CDR2 YFSETQ. The CDR3 is made up of 14 amino acids. Between the trimmed V and J ends, which lost 4 bases and 6 bases, there was a span of 14 bases.

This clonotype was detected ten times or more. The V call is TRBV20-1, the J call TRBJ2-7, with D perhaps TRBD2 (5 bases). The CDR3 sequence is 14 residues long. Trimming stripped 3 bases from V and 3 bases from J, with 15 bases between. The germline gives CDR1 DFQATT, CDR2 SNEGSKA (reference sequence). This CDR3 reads CSARRVGLDYEQYF. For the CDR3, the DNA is TGCAGTGCTAGGCGGGTCGGGTTGGACTACGAGCAGTACTTC.

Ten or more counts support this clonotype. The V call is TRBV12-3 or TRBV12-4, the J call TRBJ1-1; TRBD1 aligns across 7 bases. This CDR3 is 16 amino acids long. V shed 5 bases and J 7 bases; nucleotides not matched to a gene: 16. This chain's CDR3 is CASSPGSDRASGEAFF. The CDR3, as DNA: TGTGCCAGCAGTCCCGGTTCCGACAGGGCTTCGGGTGAAGCTTTCTTT.

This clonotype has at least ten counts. The CDR3 DNA reads as TGTGCCAGCTCACCAGTCTCAGGGGGTGTTACAGATACGCAGTATTTT. Encoded protein: CASSPVSGGVTDTQYF. J is TRBJ2-3 and V is TRBV18; 7 bases map to TRBD1. V gave up 2 bases and J gave up 3 bases; unmatched junction bases: 8. Germline values: CDR1 KGHSH, CDR2 LQKENI. The CDR3 length is 16 residues. The complete variable domain, with remaining parts taken from reference TRBV18 and TRBJ2-3, reads NAGVMQNPRHLVRRRGQEARLRCSPMKGHSHVYWYRQLPEEGLKFMVYLQKENIIDESGMPKERFSAEFPKEGPSILRIQQVVRGDSAAYFCASSPVSGGVTDTQYFGPGTRLTVL.

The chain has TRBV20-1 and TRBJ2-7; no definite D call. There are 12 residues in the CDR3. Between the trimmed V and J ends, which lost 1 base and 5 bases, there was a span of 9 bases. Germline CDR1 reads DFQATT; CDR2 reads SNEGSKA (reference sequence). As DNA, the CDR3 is TGCAGTGCTAGAGGATTTTTTGACGAGCAGTACTTC. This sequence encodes CSARGFFDEQYF.

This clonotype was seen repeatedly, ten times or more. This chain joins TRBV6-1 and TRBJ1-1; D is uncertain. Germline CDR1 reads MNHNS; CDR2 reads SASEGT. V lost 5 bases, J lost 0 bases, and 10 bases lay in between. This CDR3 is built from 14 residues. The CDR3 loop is CASSNRHLNTEAFF. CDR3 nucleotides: TGTGCCAGCAGTAACCGACACCTGAACACTGAAGCTTTCTTT.

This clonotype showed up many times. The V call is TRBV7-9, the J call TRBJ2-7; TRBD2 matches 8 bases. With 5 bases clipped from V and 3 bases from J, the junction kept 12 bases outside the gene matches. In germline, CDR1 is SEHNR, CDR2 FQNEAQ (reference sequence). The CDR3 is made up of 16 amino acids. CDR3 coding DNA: TGTGCCAGCAGCAGCCGGGAGGGGACTAGGTTCTACGAGCAGTACTTC. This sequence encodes CASSSREGTRFYEQYF.

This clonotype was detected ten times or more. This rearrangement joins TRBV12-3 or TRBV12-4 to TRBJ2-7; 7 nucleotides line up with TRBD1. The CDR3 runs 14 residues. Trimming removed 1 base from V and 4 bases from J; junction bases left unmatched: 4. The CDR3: CASSLERRGYEQYF. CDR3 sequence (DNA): TGTGCCAGCAGTTTAGAGCGCAGGGGGTACGAGCAGTACTTC.

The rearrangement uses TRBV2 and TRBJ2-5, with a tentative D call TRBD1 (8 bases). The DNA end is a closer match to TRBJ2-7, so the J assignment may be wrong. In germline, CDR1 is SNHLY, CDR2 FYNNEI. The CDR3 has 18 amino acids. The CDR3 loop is CASSDKDRVSGEGYEQYF. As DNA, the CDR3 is TGTGCCAGCAGTGACAAGGACAGGGTCTCCGGGGAGGGTTACGAGCAGTACTTC.